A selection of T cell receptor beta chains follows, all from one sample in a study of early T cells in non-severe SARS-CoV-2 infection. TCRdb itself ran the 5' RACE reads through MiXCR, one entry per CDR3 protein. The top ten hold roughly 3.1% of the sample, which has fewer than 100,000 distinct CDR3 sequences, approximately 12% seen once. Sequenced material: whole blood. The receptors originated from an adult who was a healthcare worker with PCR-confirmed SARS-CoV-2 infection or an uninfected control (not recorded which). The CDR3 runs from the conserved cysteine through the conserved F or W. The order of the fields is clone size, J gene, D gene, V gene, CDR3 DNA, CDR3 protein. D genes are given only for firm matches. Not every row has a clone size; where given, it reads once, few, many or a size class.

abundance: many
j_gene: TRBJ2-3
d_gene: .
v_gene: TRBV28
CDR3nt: TGTGCCAGCAGTACTATGGGCACAGATACGCAGTATTTT
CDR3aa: CASSTMGTDTQYF

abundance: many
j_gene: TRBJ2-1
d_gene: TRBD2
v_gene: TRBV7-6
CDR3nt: TGTGCCAGCAGCCCGGGACTAGCGGCCTCACGTGAGCAGTTCTTC
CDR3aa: CASSPGLAASREQFF

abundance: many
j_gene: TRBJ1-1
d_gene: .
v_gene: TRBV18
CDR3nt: TGTGCCAGCTCCCCCAGGACAGCTCTGAACACTGAAGCTTTCTTT
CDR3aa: CASSPRTALNTEAFF

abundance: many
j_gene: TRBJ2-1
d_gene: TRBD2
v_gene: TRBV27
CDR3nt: TGTGCCAGCAGTTTCTTGACTAGCCGCTCCTACAATGAGCAGTTCTTC
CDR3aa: CASSFLTSRSYNEQFF

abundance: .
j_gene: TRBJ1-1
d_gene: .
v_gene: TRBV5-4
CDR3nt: TGTGCCAGCAGCTTCGCAGGGGCGGGCACTGAAGCTTTCTTT
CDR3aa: CASSFAGAGTEAFF

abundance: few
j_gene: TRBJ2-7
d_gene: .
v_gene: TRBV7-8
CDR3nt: TGTGCCAGCAGCTTCCTCAAGAGGGATCAAGAATTC
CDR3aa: CASSFLKRDQEF

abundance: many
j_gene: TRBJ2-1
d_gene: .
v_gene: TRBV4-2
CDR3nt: TGTGCCAGCAGCCGCCCGGACTCCGACAATGAGCAGTTCTTC
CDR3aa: CASSRPDSDNEQFF

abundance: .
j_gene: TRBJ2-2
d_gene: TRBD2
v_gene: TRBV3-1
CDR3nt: TGTGCCAGCAGATCAAGGGGACTAGAGGTTACCGGGGAGCTGTTTTTT
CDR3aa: CASRSRGLEVTGELFF

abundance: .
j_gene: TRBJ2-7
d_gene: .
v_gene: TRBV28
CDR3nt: TGTGTCAGCCAGACAGGCCTCTCCTACGAGCAGTACTTC
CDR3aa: CVSQTGLSYEQYF

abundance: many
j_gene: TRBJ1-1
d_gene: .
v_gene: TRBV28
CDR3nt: TGTGCCAGCAGCCCCAACAGAGCTGAAGCTTTCTTT
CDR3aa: CASSPNRAEAFF

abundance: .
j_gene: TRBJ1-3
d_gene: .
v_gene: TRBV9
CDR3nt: TGTGCCAGCAGCTCCCTCGTTGGAAACACCATATATTTT
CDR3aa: CASSSLVGNTIYF

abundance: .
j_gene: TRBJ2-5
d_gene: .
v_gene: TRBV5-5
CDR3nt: TGTGCCAGCAGCTACGACCCGAAAGAGACCCAGTACTTC
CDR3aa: CASSYDPKETQYF

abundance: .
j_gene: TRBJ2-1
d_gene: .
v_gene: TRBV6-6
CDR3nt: TGTGCCAGCAGTTACTCACAAGGGGTCTTAGACTACAATGAGCAGTTCTTC
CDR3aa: CASSYSQGVLDYNEQFF

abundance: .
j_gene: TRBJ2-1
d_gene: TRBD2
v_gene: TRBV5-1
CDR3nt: TGCGCCAGCAGCGGGGCGGGAGGCTCCCCCTCCTACAATGAGCAGTTCTTC
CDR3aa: CASSGAGGSPSYNEQFF

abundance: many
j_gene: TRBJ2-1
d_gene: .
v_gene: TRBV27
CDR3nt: TGTGCCAGCAGTTTAGCGGGGCCCTACAATGAGCAGTTCTTC
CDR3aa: CASSLAGPYNEQFF

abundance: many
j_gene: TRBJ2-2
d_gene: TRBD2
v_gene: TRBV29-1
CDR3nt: TGCAGCGCGACCTCGACTAGCGGAAACACCGGGGAGCTGTTTTTT
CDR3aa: CSATSTSGNTGELFF

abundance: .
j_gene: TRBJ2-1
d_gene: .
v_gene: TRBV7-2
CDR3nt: TGTGCCAGCAGCTTAGCGCTGTTCAATGAGCAGTTCTTC
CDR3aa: CASSLALFNEQFF

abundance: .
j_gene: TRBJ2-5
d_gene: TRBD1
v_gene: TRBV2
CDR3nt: TGTGCCAGCAAGGTCCAGGGGGTCCAAGAGACCCAGTACTTC
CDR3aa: CASKVQGVQETQYF

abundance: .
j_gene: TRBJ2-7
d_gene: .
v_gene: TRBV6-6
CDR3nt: TGTGCCAGCATACACTCGGGGTCCATTTCGGAGCAGTACTTC
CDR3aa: CASIHSGSISEQYF

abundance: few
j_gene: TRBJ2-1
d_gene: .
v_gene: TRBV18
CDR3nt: TGTGCCAGCTCACCACCGTCAGACCCCAATGAGCAGTTCTTC
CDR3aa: CASSPPSDPNEQFF

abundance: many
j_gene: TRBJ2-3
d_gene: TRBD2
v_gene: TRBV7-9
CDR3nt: TGTGCCAGCAGCTTAGCTACCTTCTTACTAGCGGGACACACAGATACGCAGTATTTT
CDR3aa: CASSLATFLLAGHTDTQYF

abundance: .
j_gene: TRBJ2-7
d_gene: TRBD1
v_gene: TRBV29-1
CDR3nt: TGCAGCGTCAACAGGGGGCCCTCCGAGCAGTACTTC
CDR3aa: CSVNRGPSEQYF

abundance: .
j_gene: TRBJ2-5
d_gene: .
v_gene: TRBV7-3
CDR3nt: TGTGCCAGCAGCTCGAGACAGCAAGAGACCCAGTACTTC
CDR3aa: CASSSRQQETQYF

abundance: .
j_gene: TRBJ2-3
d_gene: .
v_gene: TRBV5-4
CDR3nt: TGTGCCAGCAGCACACGGACGGGAGCAGATACGCAGTATTTT
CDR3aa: CASSTRTGADTQYF

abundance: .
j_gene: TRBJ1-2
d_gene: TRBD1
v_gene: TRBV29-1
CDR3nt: TGCAGCGTTGACTTGACAGGGATCAGCTATGGCTACACCTTC
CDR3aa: CSVDLTGISYGYTF

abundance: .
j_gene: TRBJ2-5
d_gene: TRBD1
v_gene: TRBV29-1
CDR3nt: TGCAGCGTTAAGGGGACAGGGTTTAGAGAGACCCAGTACTTC
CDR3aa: CSVKGTGFRETQYF

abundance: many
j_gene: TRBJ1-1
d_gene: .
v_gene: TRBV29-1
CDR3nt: TGCAGCGTTGGGGGCACTGAAGCTTTCTTT
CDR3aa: CSVGGTEAFF

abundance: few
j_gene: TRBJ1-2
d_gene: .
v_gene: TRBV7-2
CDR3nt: TGTGCCAGCAGCTTGGCCACTAACTATGGCTACACCTTC
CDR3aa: CASSLATNYGYTF

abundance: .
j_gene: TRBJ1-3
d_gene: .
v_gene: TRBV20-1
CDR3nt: TGCAGTGCAACCGGGACACGATCTGGAAACACCATATATTTT
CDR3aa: CSATGTRSGNTIYF

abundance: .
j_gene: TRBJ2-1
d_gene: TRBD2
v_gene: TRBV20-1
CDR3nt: TGCAGTGCTTACGCTAGGAGCGGGAGCTACAATGAGCAGTTCTTC
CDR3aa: CSAYARSGSYNEQFF

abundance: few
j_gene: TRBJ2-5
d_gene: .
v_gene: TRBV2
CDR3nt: TGTGCCAGCAGTGAAGACGCTGTGACCCAGTACTTC
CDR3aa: CASSEDAVTQYF

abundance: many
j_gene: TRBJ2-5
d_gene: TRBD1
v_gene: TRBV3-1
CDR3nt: TGTGCCAGCAGCCTACTGGACAGGGGGTTGGAGACCCAGTACTTC
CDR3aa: CASSLLDRGLETQYF

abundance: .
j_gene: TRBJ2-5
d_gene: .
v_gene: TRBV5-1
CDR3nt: TGCGCCAGCAGCTTGAGTCCCGAAGAGACCCAGTACTTC
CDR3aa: CASSLSPEETQYF

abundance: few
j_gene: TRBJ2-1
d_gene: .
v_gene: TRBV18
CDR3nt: TGTGCCAGCTCACCCTTAGCGGACCCCCTATACAATGAGCAGTTCTTC
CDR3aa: CASSPLADPLYNEQFF

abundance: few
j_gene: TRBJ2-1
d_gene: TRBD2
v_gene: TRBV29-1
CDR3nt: TGCAGCGTTGAACTAGCGGGAGGCGAGCAGTTCTTC
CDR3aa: CSVELAGGEQFF

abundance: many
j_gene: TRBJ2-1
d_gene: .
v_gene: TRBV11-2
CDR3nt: TGTGCCAGCAGGAGCTGGGGGGCTAGCTCCTACAATGAGCAGTTCTTC
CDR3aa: CASRSWGASSYNEQFF

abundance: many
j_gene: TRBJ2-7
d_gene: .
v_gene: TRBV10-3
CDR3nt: TGTGCCATCGTCCAGGACATTAACTACGAGCAGTACTTC
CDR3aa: CAIVQDINYEQYF

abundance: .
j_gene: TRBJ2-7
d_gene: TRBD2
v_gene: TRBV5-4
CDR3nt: TGTGCCAGCAGCACAAAGCGGACGGGAGGCAGGTACGAGCAGTACTTC
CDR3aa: CASSTKRTGGRYEQYF

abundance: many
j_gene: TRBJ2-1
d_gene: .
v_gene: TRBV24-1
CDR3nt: TGTGCCACCAGTGATTTGAAGGCGGGGACCTACAATGAGCAGTTCTTC
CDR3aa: CATSDLKAGTYNEQFF

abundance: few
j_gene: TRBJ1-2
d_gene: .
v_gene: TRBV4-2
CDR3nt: TGTGCCAGCAGGGACCAGAGGAGCGTAGCCGGCTACACCTTC
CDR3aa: CASRDQRSVAGYTF

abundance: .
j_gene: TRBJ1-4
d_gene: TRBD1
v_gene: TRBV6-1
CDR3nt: TGTGCCAGCAGTTGGGACAGGGATGAAAAACTGTTTTTT
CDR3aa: CASSWDRDEKLFF

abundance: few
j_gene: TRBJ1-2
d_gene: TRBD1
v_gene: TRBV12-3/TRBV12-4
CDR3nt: TGTGCCAGCAGTTTAGAGACAGGGAGTGGCTACACCTTC
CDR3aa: CASSLETGSGYTF

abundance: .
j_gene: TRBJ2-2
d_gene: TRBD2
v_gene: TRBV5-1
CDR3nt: TGCGCCAGCAACCCTTCTAGCGGGAGGGCCGCTAGCGCCGGGGAGCTGTTTTTT
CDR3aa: CASNPSSGRAASAGELFF

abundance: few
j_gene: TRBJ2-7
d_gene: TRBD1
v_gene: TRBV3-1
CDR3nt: TGTGCCAGCAGCCTGATACAGGGGACCTACGAGCAGTACTTC
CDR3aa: CASSLIQGTYEQYF

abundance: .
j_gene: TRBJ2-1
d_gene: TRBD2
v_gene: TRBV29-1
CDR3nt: TGCAGCGTTGAGGTCCTGGGACTAGCGGACAATGAGCAGTTCTTC
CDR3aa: CSVEVLGLADNEQFF

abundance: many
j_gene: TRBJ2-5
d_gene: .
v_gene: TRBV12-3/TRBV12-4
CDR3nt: TGTGCCAGCAGGCCAGACCAAGAGACCCAGTACTTC
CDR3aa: CASRPDQETQYF

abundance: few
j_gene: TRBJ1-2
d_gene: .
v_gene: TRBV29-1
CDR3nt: TGCAGCGTTGAACCGCCCCCGCACTATGGCTACACCTTC
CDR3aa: CSVEPPPHYGYTF

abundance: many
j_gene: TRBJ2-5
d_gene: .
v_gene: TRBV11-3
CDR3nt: TGTGCCAGCAGCGACAGCGCAGAGACCCAGTACTTC
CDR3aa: CASSDSAETQYF

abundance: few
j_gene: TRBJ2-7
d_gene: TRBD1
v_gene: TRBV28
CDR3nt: TGTGCCAGCAGTTTAGCGGCAGGGGGTTCCTACGAGCAGTACTTC
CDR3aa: CASSLAAGGSYEQYF